These 23 T cell receptor beta chains were sequenced from one sample in a study of CD8 T cells in Susac syndrome. It was with random hexamers that about 0.45 to 1 ug RNA was reverse transcribed. One entry per CDR3 protein, called by TCRdb with MiXCR from the immunoSEQ multiplex PCR reads. The data hold 150,000 to 200,000 distinct CDR3 sequences, with less than 95% observed a single time. The source material was CD4+ T cells from PBMCs. These receptor sequences come from a human donor with multiple sclerosis.

This clonotype was found once. This chain uses TRBV7-2 with TRBJ1-2; D gene ambiguous. The germline V gene has CDR1 SGHTA and CDR2 FQGNSA. V lost 4 bases and J lost 2, with 11 bases in between. The CDR3 contains 14 residues. CDR3 DNA: TGTGCCAGCAGCTCAACAGCTGGAAACTATGGCTACACCTTC. This gives the protein CASSSTAGNYGYTF.

The chain is built from TRBV6-2 or TRBV6-3 and TRBJ2-3; the D gene is possibly TRBD2 (6 bases). The CDR3 is 15 amino acids. The V and J ends lost 2 bases and 2 bases respectively, with 11 bases between them. CDR1 and CDR2 (germline): MNHEY, SVGEGT. The CDR3 DNA follows: TGTGCCAGCAGTTACGCGGGACTTTCCACAGATACGCAGTATTTT. Protein: CASSYAGLSTDTQYF.

CDR3 region: CASSPISSGNTIYF. In nucleotides, the CDR3 is TGTGCCAGCAGCCCTATATCCTCTGGAAACACCATATATTTT. This chain links TRBV3-1 with TRBJ1-3; no clear D gene. Germline V gene sequence: CDR1 LGHDT, CDR2 YNNKEL (reference sequence). The CDR3 totals 14 residues. V lost 4 bases and J 0 bases, leaving 7 bases between the germline ends.

The chain has TRBV2 and TRBJ2-7; 7 bases agree with TRBD2. V dropped 3 bases and J dropped 4; count of bases not matched to a gene: 6. Germline V gene data show CDR1 as SNHLY and CDR2 as FYNNEI. This CDR3 region has 14 residues. CDR3 bases: TGTGCCAGCAGTGACCAGGGAGGGGAGTACGAGCAGTACTTC. It encodes CASSDQGGEYEQYF.

J is TRBJ1-2 and V is TRBV4-1; D is ambiguous. The germline CDR1 and CDR2 sequences are MGHRA and YSYEKL. This CDR3 contains 12 residues. V was trimmed by 1 base and J by 8 bases, leaving 8 bases between them. The CDR3 nucleotides read TGCGCCAGCAGCCAAGCCCTCACCGGCTACACCTTC. The encoded protein is CASSQALTGYTF.

The CDR3 nucleotides are TGTGCCAGCAGTTTAAGTCACGACTCTGGAAACACCATATATTTT. This sequence encodes CASSLSHDSGNTIYF. J is TRBJ1-3 and V is TRBV6-6; D gene ambiguous. V lost 4 bases and J 0 bases, leaving 10 bases between the germline ends. The CDR3 is 15 amino acids. Germline V lookup: CDR1 MNHNY, CDR2 SVGAGI (reference sequence).

The chain recombines TRBV27 with TRBJ2-7, with 8 bases lining up with TRBD2. The CDR3 loop spans 18 amino acids. Trimming took 5 bases from V and 0 from J; bases not matched to a gene: 15. CDR1 and CDR2 (germline): MNHEY, SMNVEV (reference sequence). CDR3 in amino acids: CASSLRRSGGFSSYEQYF. The CDR3 DNA sequence: TGTGCCAGCAGTCTTCGACGGAGCGGGGGATTCAGCTCCTACGAGCAGTACTTC.

The genes are TRBV4-2 and TRBJ1-1, with D possibly being TRBD1 (5 bases). V dropped 4 bases and J dropped 5 bases, with 20 bases sitting between them. CDR3 length equals 16 residues. The germline V gene has CDR1 LGHNA and CDR2 YNFKEQ. The CDR3 here is CASSRHPDIRGTEAFF. In DNA, the CDR3 is TGTGCCAGCAGCCGCCACCCCGACATCCGGGGGACTGAAGCTTTCTTT.

V is TRBV28 and J is TRBJ2-6; unclear D gene. V lost 10 bases and J 0 bases, leaving 13 bases between the germline ends. This CDR3 spans 15 amino acids. The germline V gene has CDR1 MDHEN and CDR2 SYDVKM. The CDR3 DNA reads as TGTGCCACCAAAGGGATGTTCTCTGGGGCCAACGTCCTGACTTTC. This translates into CATKGMFSGANVLTF.

The CDR3 DNA reads as TGTGCCAGCAGCTTTGGGACTCAGCAGTTCTTC. This translates into CASSFGTQQFF. The V call is TRBV5-6, the J call TRBJ2-1; a weak D match, TRBD2 (6 bases). This CDR3 has 11 amino acids. CDR1 and CDR2 from the germline V gene are SGHDT and YYEEEE. Trimming took 2 bases from V and 11 from J, leaving 8 bases between them.

This chain joins TRBV7-2 and TRBJ2-7, with D unclear. This CDR3 region has 15 residues. CDR1 is SGHTA, CDR2 FQGNSA, per germline. With 5 bases removed from V and 0 bases from J, the gap between germline ends came to 14 bases. CDR3 residues: CASSATRTSSYEQYF. The CDR3 bases are TGTGCCAGCAGCGCGACGCGCACGAGCTCCTACGAGCAGTACTTC.

The chain couples TRBV27 to TRBJ2-7, with TRBD2 identical over 10 bases. CDR1 and CDR2 from the germline V gene are MNHEY and SMNVEV (reference sequence). V lost 3 bases to trimming and J lost 6 bases; unmatched junction nucleotides: 14. The CDR3 runs 17 residues. The CDR3 spells CASSFAGSGRPGGEQYF. The DNA of the CDR3 is TGTGCCAGCAGTTTCGCGGGTAGCGGGAGGCCCGGGGGCGAGCAGTACTTC.

The chain is built from TRBV3-1 and TRBJ2-7, with a possible D match to TRBD2 (6 bases). CDR1 LGHDT and CDR2 YNNKEL come from the germline V gene (reference sequence). The CDR3 spans 14 residues. V was shortened by 4 bases and J by 3 bases, with 13 bases between the two germline ends. CDR3 bases: TGTGCCAGCAGCCCGGGCGGGAATCTCTACGAGCAGTACTTC. The encoded protein is CASSPGGNLYEQYF.

This clonotype was found a few times. The rearrangement uses TRBV5-4 and TRBJ2-4; no clear D. V gave up 0 bases and J gave up 0 bases, with 4 bases separating them. Germline V CDR1 and CDR2: SGHNT, YYREEE (reference sequence). CDR3 length: 14 residues. Here the CDR3 reads CASSLGGAKNIQYF. The DNA of the CDR3 is TGTGCCAGCAGCTTGGGAGGAGCCAAAAACATTCAGTACTTC.

This chain joins TRBV10-3 and TRBJ2-1, with 9 bases identical to TRBD2. The CDR3 runs 17 residues. The germline V gene has CDR1 ENHRY and CDR2 SYGVKD. The V and J ends lost 3 bases and 9 bases, in that order; junction bases with no gene match: 15. The CDR3 loop is CAISDSMAGGRGGEQFF. The CDR3 DNA follows: TGTGCCATCAGTGATTCCATGGCGGGAGGGCGGGGTGGTGAGCAGTTCTTC.

The chain joins TRBV18 to TRBJ1-4; D unresolved. The V gene's germline CDR1 is KGHSH and CDR2 LQKENI. The CDR3 spans 16 residues. Trimming pared 0 bases from V and 7 bases from J, leaving 15 bases between. The CDR3 nucleotides are TGTGCCAGCTCACCACCTGGACCGTCGGGCGGTGAAAAACTGTTTTTT. Amino acids: CASSPPGPSGGEKLFF.

V and J are TRBV12-3 or TRBV12-4 and TRBJ2-3; D ambiguous. CDR3 length equals 13 residues. V lost 7 bases and J lost 0, with 8 bases in between. CDR3: CASIKGSTDTQYF. The CDR3 DNA reads TGTGCCAGCATCAAAGGGAGCACAGATACGCAGTATTTT.

The J gene is TRBJ2-3, the V gene TRBV6-1; D call uncertain. This CDR3 is built from 15 residues. Looked up from germline, CDR1 is MNHNS and CDR2 is SASEGT. Trimming stripped 6 bases from V and 6 bases from J, with 19 bases between. The CDR3 nucleotides are TGTGCCAGCAGCCCCACCCCGGGCGCGCCCGATACGCAGTATTTT. It codes for CASSPTPGAPDTQYF.

This chain connects TRBV29-1 to TRBJ1-1, with D perhaps matching TRBD1 (5 bases). Germline V gene sequence: CDR1 SQVTM, CDR2 ANQGSEA. The CDR3 length is 12 residues. Deletions cut 7 bases from V and 2 bases from J, with 11 bases between. DNA for the CDR3: TGCAGCGGCCGCAGGGTTAACACTGAAGCTTTCTTT. This sequence encodes CSGRRVNTEAFF.

CDR3 coding DNA: TGCGCCAGCAGCCCGCCGGGTAGCACAGATACGCAGTATTTT. It specifies CASSPPGSTDTQYF. This chain joins TRBV5-1 and TRBJ2-3; D is ambiguous. Trimming left V 4 bases short and J 0 bases short, with 9 bases between. The CDR3 sequence is 14 residues long. Germline CDR1 reads SGHRS; CDR2 reads YFSETQ.

This clonotype appeared once. This rearrangement joins TRBV7-6 to TRBJ2-5; no clear D. This CDR3 is built from 14 residues. The germline V gene encodes CDR1 SGHVS and CDR2 FNYEAQ. V lost 2 bases and J 5 bases, leaving 12 bases between the germline ends. CDR3 in DNA: TGTGCCAGCAGCTTACGGGCCCTGGGGGAGACCCAGTACTTC. It codes for CASSLRALGETQYF.

J is TRBJ1-5 and V is TRBV12-3 or TRBV12-4; D uncertain. V was clipped by 2 bases and J by 7 bases, with 12 bases between them. This CDR3 region has 14 residues. This chain's CDR3 is CASSLNPPGQPQHF. CDR3 bases: TGTGCCAGCAGTTTAAATCCTCCCGGCCAGCCCCAGCATTTT.

The chain couples TRBV7-2 to TRBJ2-2, with D maybe TRBD1 (6 bases). Trimming left V 2 bases short and J 0 bases short, with 10 bases between. Germline lookup yields CDR1 SGHTA and CDR2 FQGNSA. This CDR3 comprises 16 residues. The CDR3 protein is CASSLRTAANTGELFF. As DNA, the CDR3 is TGTGCCAGCAGCTTACGGACAGCGGCGAACACCGGGGAGCTGTTTTTT.